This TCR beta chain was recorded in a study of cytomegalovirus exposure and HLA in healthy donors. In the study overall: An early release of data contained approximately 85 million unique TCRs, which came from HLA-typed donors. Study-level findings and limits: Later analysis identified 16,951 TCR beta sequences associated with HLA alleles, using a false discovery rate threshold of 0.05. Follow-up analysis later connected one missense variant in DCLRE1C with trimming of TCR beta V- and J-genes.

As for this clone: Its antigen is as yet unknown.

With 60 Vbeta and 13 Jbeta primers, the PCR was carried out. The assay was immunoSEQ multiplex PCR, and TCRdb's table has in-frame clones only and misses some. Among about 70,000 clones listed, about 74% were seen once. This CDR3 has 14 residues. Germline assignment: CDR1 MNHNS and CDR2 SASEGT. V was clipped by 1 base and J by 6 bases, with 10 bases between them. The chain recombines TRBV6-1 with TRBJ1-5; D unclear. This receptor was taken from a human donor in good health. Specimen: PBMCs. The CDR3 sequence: CASSEGWPAQPQHF. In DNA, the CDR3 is TGTGCCAGCAGTGAAGGGTGGCCTGCTCAGCCCCAGCATTTT.